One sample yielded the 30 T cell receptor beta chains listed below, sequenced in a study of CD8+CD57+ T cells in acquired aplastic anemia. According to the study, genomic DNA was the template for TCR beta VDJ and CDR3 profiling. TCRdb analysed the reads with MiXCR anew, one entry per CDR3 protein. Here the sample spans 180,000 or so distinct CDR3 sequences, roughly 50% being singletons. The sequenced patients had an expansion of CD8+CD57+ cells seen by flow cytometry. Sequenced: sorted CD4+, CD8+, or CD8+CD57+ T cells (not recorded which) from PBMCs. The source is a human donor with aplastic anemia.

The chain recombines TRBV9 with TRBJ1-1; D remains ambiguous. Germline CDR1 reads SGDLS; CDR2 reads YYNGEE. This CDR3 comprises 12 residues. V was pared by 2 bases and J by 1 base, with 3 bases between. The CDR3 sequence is CASSVSNTEAFF. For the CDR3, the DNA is TGTGCCAGCAGCGTCTCGAACACTGAAGCTTTCTTT.

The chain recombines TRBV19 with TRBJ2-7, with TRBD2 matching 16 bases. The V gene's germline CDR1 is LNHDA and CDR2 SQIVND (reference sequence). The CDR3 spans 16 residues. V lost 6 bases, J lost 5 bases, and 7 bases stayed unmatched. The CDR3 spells CASSPGTSGRADEQYF. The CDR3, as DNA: TGTGCCAGTAGCCCCGGGACTAGCGGGAGGGCCGACGAGCAGTACTTC.

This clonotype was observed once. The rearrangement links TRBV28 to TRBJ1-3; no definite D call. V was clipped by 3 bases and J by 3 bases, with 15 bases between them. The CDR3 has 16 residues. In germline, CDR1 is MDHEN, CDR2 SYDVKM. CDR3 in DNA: TGTGCCAGCAGTTTGCCCGGACTCAAATTTGGAAACACCATATATTTT. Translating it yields CASSLPGLKFGNTIYF.

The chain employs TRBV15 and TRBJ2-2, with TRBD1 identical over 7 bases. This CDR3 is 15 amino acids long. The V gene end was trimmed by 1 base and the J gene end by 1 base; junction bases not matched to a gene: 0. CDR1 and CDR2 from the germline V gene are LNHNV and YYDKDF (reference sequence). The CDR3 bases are TGTGCCACCAGCAGAGGGACAGGGAACACCGGGGAGCTGTTTTTT. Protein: CATSRGTGNTGELFF.

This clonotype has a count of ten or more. CDR3: CASTTAGGPGEQYF. The CDR3, as DNA: TGTGCCAGCACCACAGCGGGAGGGCCAGGCGAGCAGTACTTC. The chain has TRBV6-1 and TRBJ2-7, with TRBD2 identical over 10 bases. Germline V gene sequence: CDR1 MNHNS, CDR2 SASEGT. The junction had 9 bases not matched to a gene; V was cut back by 7 bases and J by 6 bases. The CDR3 sequence is 14 residues long.

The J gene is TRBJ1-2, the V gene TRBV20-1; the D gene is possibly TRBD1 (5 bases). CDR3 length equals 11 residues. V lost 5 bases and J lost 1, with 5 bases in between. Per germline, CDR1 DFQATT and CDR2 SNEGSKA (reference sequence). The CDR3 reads CSAGHNYGYTF. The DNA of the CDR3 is TGCAGTGCTGGACATAACTATGGCTACACCTTC.

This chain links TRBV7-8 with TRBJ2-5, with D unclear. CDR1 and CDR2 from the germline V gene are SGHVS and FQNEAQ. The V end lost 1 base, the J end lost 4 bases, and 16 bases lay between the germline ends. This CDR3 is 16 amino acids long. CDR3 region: CASSLEARLPRETQYF. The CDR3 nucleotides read TGTGCCAGCAGCTTAGAGGCACGTTTGCCAAGAGAGACCCAGTACTTC.

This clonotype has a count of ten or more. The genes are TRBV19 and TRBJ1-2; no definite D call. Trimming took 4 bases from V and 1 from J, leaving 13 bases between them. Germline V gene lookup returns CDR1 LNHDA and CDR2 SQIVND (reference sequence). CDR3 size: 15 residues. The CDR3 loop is CASSTDVNLNYGYTF. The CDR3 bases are TGTGCCAGTAGTACTGACGTAAACCTTAACTATGGCTACACCTTC. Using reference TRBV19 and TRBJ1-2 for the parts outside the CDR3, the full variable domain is DGGITQSPKYLFRKEGQNVTLSCEQNLNHDAMYWYRQDPGQGLRLIYYSQIVNDFQKGDIAEGYSVSREKKESFPLTVTSAQKNPTAFYLCASSTDVNLNYGYTFGSGTRLTVV.

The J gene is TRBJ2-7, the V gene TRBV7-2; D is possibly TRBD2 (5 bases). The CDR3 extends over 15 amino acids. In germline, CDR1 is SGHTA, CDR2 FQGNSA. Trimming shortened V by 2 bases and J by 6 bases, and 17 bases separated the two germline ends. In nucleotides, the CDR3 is TGTGCCAGCAGCTTAAGTGCGACTATGGTGGGCGAGCAGTACTTC. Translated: CASSLSATMVGEQYF.

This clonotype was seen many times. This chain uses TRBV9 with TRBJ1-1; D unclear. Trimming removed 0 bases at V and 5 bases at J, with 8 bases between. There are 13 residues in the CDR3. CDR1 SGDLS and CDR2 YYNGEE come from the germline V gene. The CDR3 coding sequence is TGTGCCAGCAGCGTAGACCCCGGAACTGAAGCTTTCTTT. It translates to CASSVDPGTEAFF.

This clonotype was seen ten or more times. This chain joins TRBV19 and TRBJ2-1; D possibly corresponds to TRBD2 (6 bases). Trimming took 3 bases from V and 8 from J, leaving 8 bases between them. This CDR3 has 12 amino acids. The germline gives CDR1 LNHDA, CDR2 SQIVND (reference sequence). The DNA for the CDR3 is TGTGCCAGTAGTATTGGAGGGGATGAGCAGTTCTTC. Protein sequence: CASSIGGDEQFF.

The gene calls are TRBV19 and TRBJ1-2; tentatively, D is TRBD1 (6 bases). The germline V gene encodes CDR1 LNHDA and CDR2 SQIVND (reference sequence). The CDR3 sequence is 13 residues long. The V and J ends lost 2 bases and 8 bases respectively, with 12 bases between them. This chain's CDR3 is CASSISQGGGYTF. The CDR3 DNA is TGTGCCAGTAGTATATCACAGGGCGGCGGCTACACCTTC. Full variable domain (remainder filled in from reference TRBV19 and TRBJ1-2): DGGITQSPKYLFRKEGQNVTLSCEQNLNHDAMYWYRQDPGQGLRLIYYSQIVNDFQKGDIAEGYSVSREKKESFPLTVTSAQKNPTAFYLCASSISQGGGYTFGSGTRLTVV.

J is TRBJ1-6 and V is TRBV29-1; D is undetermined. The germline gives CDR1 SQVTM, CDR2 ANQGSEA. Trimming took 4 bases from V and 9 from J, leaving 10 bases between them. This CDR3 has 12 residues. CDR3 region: CSVAWDGSPLHF. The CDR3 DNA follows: TGCAGCGTTGCCTGGGATGGTTCACCCCTCCACTTT.

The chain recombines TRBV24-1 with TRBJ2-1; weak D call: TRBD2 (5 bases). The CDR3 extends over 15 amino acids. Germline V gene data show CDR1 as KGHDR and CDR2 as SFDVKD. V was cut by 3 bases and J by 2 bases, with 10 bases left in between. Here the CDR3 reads CATSDRLSPYNEQFF. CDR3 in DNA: TGTGCCACCAGTGATCGACTATCGCCCTACAATGAGCAGTTCTTC.

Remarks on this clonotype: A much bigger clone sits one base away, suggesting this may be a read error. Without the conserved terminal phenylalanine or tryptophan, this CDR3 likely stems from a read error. This CDR3 is CASSSDSRTGELFI. In DNA form, the CDR3 reads TGTGCCAGCAGCTCCGACAGTCGCACCGGGGAGCTGTTTATT. The chain combines TRBV7-2 with TRBJ2-2; D perhaps matches TRBD1 (5 bases). CDR1 and CDR2 from the germline V gene are SGHTA and FQGNSA. V was cut by 4 bases and J by 4 bases, with 10 bases left in between. This CDR3 contains 14 residues.

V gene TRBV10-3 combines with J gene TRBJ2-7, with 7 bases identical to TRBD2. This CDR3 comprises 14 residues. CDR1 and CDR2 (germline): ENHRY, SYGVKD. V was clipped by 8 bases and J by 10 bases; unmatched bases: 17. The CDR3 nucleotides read TGTGCCATCGGGGGAGGCGGGGGTAACACCGAACAGTACTTC. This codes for CAIGGGGGNTEQYF.

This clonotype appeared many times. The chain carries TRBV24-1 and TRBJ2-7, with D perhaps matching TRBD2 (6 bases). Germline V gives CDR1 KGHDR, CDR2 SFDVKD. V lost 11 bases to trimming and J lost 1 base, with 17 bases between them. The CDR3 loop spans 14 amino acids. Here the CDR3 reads CAIGLEGRSYEQYF. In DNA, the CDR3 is TGTGCCATCGGTTTGGAGGGGAGATCCTACGAGCAGTACTTC.

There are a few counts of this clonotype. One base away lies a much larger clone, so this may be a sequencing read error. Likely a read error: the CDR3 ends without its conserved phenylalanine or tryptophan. CDR3 in DNA: TGTGCCAGCAGCGCGGGGGCAACCTACGAGCAGTACCTC. This gives the protein CASSAGATYEQYL. The chain links TRBV12-3 or TRBV12-4 to TRBJ2-7; D is perhaps TRBD2 (7 bases). There are 13 residues in the CDR3. Between the trimmed V and J ends, which lost 6 bases and 2 bases, there was a span of 11 bases.

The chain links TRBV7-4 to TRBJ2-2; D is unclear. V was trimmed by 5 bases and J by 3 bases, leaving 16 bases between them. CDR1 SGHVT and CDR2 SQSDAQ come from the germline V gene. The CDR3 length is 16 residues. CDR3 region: CASSRDQGKYTGELFF. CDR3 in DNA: TGTGCCAGCAGCCGAGATCAAGGGAAGTACACCGGGGAGCTGTTTTTT.

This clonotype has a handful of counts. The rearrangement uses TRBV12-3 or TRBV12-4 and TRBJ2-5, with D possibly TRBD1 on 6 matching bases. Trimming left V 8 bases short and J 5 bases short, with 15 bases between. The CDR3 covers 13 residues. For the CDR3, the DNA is TGTGCCAGCCTAGGGGGAGTGGGGGAGACCCAGTACTTC. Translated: CASLGGVGETQYF.

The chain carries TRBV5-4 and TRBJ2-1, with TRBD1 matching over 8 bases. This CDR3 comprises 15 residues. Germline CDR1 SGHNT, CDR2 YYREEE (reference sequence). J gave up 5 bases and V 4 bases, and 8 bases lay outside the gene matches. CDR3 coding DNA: TGTGCCAGCAGCCTGGGGCAGGGGGCTAACAATGAGCAGTTCTTC. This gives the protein CASSLGQGANNEQFF.

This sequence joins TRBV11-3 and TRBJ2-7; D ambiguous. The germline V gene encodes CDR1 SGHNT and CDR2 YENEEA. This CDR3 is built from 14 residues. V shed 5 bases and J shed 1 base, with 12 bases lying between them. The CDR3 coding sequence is TGTGCCAGCAGCCCCTGGGCCGCATCCTACGAGCAGTACTTC. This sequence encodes CASSPWAASYEQYF.

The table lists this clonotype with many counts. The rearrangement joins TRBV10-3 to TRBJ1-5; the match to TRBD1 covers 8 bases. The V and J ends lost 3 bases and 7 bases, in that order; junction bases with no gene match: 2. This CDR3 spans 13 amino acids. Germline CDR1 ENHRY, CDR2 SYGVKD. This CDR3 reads CAISDRQGQPQHF. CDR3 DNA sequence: TGTGCCATCAGTGATCGACAGGGGCAGCCCCAGCATTTT.

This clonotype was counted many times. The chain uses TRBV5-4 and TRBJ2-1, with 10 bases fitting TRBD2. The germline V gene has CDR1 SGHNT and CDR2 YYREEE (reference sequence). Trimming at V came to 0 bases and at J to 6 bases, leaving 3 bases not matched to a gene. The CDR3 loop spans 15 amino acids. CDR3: CASSLAGTSANEQFF. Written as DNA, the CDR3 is TGTGCCAGCAGCTTGGCGGGGACTAGCGCCAATGAGCAGTTCTTC.

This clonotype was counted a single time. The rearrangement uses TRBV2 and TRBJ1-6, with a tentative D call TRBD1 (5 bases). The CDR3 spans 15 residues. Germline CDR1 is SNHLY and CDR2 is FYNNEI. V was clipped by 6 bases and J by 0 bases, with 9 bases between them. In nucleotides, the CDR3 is TGTGCCAGCAGGGGGCTCAGCTCCTATAATTCACCCCTCCACTTT. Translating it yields CASRGLSSYNSPLHF. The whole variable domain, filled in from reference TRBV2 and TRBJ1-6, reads EPEVTQTPSHQVTQMGQEVILRCVPISNHLYFYWYRQILGQKVEFLVSFYNNEISEKSEIFDDQFSVERPDGSNFTLKIRSTKLEDSAMYFCASRGLSSYNSPLHFGNGTRLTVT.

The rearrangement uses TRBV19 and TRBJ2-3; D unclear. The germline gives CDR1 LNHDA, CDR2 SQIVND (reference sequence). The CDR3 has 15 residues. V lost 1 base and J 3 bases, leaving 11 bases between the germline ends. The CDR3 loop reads CASSIALGTTDTQYF. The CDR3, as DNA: TGTGCCAGTAGTATAGCCCTTGGAACGACAGATACGCAGTATTTT. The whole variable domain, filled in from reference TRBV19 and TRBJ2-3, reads DGGITQSPKYLFRKEGQNVTLSCEQNLNHDAMYWYRQDPGQGLRLIYYSQIVNDFQKGDIAEGYSVSREKKESFPLTVTSAQKNPTAFYLCASSIALGTTDTQYFGPGTRLTVL.

The CDR3 DNA sequence: TGTGCCGTTCGAAGGGAGACGGGGGAGACCCAGTACTTC. It translates to CAVRRETGETQYF. The chain employs TRBV6-1 and TRBJ2-5; D is perhaps TRBD2 (5 bases). The CDR3 is 13 amino acids. The germline V gene encodes CDR1 MNHNS and CDR2 SASEGT. Trimming took off 11 bases at V and 5 bases at J, with 18 bases between the two ends.

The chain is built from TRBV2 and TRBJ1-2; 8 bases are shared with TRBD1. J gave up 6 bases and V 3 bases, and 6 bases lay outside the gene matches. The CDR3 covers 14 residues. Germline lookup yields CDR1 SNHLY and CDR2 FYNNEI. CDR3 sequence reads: CASSEEMTGDGYTF. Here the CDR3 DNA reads TGTGCCAGCAGTGAGGAGATGACAGGGGATGGCTACACCTTC.

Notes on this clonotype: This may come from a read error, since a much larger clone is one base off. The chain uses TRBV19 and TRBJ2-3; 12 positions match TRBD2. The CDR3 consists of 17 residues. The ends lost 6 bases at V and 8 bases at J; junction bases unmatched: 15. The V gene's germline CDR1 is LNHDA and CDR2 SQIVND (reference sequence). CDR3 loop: CASSSGDLAGGPGTQYF. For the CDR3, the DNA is TGTGCCAGTAGCTCGGGGGACCTAGCGGGGGGGCCGGGTACGCAGTATTTT.

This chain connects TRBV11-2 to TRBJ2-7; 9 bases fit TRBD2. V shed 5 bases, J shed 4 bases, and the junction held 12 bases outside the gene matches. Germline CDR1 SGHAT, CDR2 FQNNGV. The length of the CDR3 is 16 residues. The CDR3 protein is CASSTGLAGGWYEQYF. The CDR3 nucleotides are TGTGCCAGCAGCACGGGACTAGCCGGAGGGTGGTACGAGCAGTACTTC. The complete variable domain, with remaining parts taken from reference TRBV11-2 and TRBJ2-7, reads EAGVAQSPRYKIIEKRQSVAFWCNPISGHATLYWYQQILGQGPKLLIQFQNNGVVDDSQLPKDRFSAERLKGVDSTLKIQPAKLEDSAVYLCASSTGLAGGWYEQYFGPGTRLTVT.